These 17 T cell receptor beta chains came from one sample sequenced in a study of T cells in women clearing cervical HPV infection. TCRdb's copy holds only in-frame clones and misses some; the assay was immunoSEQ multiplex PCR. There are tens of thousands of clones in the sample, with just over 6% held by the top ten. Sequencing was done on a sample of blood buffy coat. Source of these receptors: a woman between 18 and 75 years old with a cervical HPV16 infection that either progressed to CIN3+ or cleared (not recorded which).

This chain's CDR3 is CASSHRPPNTEAFF. The part of the CDR3 DNA that was read is TGTGCCAGCAGTCACAGGCCCCCGAACACTGAA. V gene TRBV2 combines with J gene TRBJ1-1; maybe TRBD1 (5 bases). The read finishes 3 residues shy of the CDR3 end, and the germline J gene is used to complete it. CDR3 size: 14 residues. Germline-derived CDR1 and CDR2 are SNHLY and FYNNEI. V was shortened by 5 bases and J by 1 base, with 11 bases between the two germline ends.

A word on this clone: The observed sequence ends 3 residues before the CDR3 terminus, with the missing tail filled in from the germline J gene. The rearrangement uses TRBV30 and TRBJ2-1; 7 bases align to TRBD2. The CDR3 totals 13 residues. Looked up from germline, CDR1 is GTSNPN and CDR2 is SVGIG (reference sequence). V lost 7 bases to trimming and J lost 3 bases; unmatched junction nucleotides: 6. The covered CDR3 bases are TGTGCCTTAGCGGGCCAGGTCTACAATGAG. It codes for CALAGQVYNE. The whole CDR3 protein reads CALAGQVYNEQFF.

The covered CDR3 bases are TGTGCCAGCAGTTTTTTTCAGGGGCAAGAGACC. Translation gives CASSFFQGQET. The CDR3, in full, reads CASSFFQGQETQYF. The chain recombines TRBV28 with TRBJ2-5; tentative D call: TRBD1 (6 bases). The read ends 3 residues early relative to the CDR3; the germline J gene fills the gap. Trimming pared 3 bases from V and 2 bases from J, leaving 10 bases between. Germline V gene lookup returns CDR1 MDHEN and CDR2 SYDVKM. CDR3 size: 14 residues.

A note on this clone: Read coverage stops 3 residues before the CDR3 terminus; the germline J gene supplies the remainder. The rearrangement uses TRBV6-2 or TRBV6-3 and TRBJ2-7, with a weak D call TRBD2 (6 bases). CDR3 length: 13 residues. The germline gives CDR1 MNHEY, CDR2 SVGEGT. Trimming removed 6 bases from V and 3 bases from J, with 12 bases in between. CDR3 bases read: TGTGCCAGCAGAACTAGCAGTAGCTACGAG. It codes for CASRTSSSYE. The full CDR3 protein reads CASRTSSSYEQYF.

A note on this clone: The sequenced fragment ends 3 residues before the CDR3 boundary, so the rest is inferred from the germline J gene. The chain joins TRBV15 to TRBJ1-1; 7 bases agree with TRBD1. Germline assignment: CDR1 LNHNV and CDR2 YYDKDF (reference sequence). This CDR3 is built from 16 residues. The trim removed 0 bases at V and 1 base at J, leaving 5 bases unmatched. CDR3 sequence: CATSRDRGTANTEAFF. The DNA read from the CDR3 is TGTGCCACCAGCAGAGATAGGGGGACAGCGAACACTGAA.

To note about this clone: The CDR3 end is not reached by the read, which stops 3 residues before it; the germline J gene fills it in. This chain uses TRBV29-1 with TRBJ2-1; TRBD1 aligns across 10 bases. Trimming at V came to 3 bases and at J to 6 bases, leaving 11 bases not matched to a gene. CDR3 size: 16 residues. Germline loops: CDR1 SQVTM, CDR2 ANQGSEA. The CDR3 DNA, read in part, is TGCAGCGTTGAGGGATTGACAGGGGGCGCGGGCAATGAG. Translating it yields CSVEGLTGGAGNE. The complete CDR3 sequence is CSVEGLTGGAGNEQFF.

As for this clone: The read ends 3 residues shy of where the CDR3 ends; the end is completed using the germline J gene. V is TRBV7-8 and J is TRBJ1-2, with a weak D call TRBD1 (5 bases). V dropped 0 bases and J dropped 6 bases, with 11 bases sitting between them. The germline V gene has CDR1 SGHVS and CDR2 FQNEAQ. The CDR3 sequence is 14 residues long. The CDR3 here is CASSLAPGPNGYTF. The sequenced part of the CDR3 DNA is TGTGCCAGCAGCTTAGCGCCAGGGCCTAATGGC.

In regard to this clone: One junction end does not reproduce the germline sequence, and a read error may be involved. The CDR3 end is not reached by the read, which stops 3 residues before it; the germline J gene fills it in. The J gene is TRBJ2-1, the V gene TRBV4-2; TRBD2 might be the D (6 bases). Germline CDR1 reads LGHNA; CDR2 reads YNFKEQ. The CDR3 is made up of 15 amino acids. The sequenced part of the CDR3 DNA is TGCGCCAGCAGCCAAGATCGAGCGGGTCCGAATGAG. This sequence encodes CASSQDRAGPNE. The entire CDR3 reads CASSQDRAGPNEQFF.

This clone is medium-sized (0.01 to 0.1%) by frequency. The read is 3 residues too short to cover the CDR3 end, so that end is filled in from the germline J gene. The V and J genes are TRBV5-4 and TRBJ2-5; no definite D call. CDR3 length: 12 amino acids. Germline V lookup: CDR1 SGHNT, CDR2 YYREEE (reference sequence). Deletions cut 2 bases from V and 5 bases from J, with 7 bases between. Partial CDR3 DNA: TGTGCCAGCAGCTTTTTCGGTGAGACC. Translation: CASSFFGET. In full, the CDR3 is CASSFFGETQYF. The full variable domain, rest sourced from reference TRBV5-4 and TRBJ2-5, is ETGVTQSPTHLIKTRGQQVTLRCSSQSGHNTVSWYQQALGQGPQFIFQYYREEENGRGNFPPRFSGLQFPNYSSELNVNALELDDSALYLCASSFFGETQYFGPGTRLLVL.

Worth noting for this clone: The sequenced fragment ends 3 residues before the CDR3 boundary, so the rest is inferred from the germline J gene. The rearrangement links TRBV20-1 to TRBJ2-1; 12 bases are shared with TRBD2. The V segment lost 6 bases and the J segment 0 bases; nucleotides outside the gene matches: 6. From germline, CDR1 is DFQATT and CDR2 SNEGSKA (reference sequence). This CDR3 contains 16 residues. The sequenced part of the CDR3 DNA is TGCAGTGCCGGAAGGACTAGCGGGGTCTCCTACAATGAG. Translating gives CSAGRTSGVSYNE. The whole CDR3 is CSAGRTSGVSYNEQFF.

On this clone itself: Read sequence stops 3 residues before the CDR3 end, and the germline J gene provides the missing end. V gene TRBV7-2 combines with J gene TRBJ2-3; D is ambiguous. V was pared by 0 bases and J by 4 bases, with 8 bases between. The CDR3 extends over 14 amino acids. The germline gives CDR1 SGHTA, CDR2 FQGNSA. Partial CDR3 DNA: TGTGCCAGCAGCTTAGCCTTTACGGCAGATACG. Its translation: CASSLAFTADT. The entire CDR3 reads CASSLAFTADTQYF.

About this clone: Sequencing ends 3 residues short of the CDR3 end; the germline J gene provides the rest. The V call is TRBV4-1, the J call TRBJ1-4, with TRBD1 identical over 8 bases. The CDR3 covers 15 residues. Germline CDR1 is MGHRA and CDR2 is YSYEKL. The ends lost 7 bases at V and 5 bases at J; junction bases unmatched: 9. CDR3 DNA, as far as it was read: TGCGCCAGCACCAATTTAGGACAGGGCAATGAAAAA. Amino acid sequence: CASTNLGQGNEK. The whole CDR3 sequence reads CASTNLGQGNEKLFF.

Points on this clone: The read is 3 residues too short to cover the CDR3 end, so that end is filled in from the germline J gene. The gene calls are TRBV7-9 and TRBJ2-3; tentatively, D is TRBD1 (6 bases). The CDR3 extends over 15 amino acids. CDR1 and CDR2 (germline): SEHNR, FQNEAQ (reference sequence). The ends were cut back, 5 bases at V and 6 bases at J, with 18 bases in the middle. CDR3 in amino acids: CASSPPQGYGDTQYF. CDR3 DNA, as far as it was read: TGTGCCAGCAGCCCCCCACAGGGATATGGGGATACG.

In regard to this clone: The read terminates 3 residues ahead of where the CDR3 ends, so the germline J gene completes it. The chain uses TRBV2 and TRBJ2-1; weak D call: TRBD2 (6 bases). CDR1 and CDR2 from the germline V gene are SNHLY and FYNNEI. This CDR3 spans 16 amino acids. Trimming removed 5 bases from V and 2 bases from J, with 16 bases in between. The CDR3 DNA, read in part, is TGTGCCAGCAGTCCCTTCGGCGGGATGACCTACAATGAG. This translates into CASSPFGGMTYNE. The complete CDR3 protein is CASSPFGGMTYNEQFF.

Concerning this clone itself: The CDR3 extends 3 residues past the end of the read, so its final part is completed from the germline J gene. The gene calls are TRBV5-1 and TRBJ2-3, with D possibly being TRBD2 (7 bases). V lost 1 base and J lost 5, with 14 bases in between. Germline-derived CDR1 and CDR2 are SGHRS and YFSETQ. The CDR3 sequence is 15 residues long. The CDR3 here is CASSLNGGGQDTQYF. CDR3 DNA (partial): TGCGCCAGCAGCTTGAATGGGGGGGGGCAAGATACG.

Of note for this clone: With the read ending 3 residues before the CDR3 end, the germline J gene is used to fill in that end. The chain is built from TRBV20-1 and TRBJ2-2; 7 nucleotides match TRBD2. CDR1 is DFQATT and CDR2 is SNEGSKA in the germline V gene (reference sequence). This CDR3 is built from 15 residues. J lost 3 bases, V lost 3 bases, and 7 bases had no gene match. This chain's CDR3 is CSASWAGGYTGELFF. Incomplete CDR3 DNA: TGCAGTGCTAGTTGGGCCGGGGGGTACACCGGGGAG.

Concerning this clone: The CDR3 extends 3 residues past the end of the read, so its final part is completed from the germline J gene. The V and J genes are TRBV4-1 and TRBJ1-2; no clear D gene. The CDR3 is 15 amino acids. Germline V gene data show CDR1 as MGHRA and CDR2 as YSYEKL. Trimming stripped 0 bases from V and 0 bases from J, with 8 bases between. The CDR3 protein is CASSQDQVANYGYTF. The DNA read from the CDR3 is TGCGCCAGCAGCCAAGATCAGGTAGCTAACTATGGC.